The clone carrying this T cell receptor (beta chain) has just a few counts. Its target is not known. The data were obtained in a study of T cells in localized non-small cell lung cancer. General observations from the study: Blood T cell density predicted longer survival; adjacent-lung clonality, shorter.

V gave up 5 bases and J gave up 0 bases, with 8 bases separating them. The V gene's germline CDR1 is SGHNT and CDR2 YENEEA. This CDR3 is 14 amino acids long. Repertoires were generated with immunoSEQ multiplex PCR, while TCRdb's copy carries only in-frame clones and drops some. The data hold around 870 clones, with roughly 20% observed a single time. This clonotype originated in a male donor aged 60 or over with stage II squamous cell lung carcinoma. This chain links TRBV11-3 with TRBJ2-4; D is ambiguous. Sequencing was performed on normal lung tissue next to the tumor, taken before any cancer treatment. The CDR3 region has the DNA TGTGCCAGCAGCCTCTTACTAGCCAAAAACATTCAGTACTTC. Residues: CASSLLLAKNIQYF.